Detailed here is one TCR beta chain. TCRdb's table, derived via immunoSEQ multiplex PCR, lists solely in-frame clones and lacks some. Here the sample spans under 200,000 clones, 91% being singletons. With 0 bases removed from V and 2 bases from J, the gap between germline ends came to 8 bases. The germline CDR1 and CDR2 sequences are LGHNA and YSLEER. There are 14 residues in the CDR3. The data were taken from a study of cytomegalovirus exposure and HLA in healthy donors. The rearrangement joins TRBV4-3 to TRBJ2-7; D is possibly TRBD1 (6 bases). The sequencing sample was made of PBMCs. The clonotype originates from a woman younger than 30 in good health and CMV-seropositive. CDR3 amino acids: CASSQDRQAYEQYF. The DNA of the CDR3 is TGCGCCAGCAGCCAAGATCGACAGGCCTACGAGCAGTACTTC.